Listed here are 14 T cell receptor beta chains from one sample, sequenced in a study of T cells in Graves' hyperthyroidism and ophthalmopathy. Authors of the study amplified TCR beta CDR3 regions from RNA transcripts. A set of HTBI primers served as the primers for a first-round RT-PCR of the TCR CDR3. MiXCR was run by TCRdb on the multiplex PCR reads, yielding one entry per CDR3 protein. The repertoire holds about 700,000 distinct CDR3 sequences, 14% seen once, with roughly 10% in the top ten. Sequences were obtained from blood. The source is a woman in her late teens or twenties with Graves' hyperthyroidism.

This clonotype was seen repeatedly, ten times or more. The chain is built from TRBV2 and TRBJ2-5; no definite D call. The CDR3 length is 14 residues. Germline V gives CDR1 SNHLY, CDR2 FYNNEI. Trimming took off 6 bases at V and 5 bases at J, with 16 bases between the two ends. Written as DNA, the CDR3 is TGTGCCAGCAGCCAGCGCCTTAAAGGGGAGACCCAGTACTTC. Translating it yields CASSQRLKGETQYF.

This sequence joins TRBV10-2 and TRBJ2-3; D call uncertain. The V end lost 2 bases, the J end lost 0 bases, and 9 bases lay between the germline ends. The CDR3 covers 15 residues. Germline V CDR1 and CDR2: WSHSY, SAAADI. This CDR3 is CASSEGGLSTDTQYF. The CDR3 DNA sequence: TGCGCCAGCAGTGAGGGCGGCCTTAGCACAGATACGCAGTATTTT.

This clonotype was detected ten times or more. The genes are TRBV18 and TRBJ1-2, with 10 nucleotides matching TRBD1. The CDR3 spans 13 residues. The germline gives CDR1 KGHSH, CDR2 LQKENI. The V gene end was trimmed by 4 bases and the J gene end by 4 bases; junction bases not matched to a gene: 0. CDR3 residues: CASSRTGGYGYTF. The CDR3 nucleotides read TGTGCCAGCTCACGGACAGGGGGCTATGGCTACACCTTC. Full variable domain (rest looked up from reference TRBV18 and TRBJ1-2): NAGVMQNPRHLVRRRGQEARLRCSPMKGHSHVYWYRQLPEEGLKFMVYLQKENIIDESGMPKERFSAEFPKEGPSILRIQQVVRGDSAAYFCASSRTGGYGYTFGSGTRLTVV.

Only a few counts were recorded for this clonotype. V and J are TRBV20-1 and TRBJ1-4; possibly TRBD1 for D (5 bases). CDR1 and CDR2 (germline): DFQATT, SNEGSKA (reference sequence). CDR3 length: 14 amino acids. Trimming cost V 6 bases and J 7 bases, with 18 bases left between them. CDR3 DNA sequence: TGCAGTGCGATAGGGGTTTCGGCGGTTGAAAAACTGTTTTTT. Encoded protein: CSAIGVSAVEKLFF.

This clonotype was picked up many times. For the CDR3, the DNA is TGTGCCAGCAGCTCCGTTGGGAAGGGCACCGGGGAGCTGTTTTTT. It encodes CASSSVGKGTGELFF. The chain uses TRBV9 and TRBJ2-2; D ambiguous. CDR3 size: 15 residues. The ends were cut back, 4 bases at V and 4 bases at J, with 14 bases in the middle. Looked up from germline, CDR1 is SGDLS and CDR2 is YYNGEE.

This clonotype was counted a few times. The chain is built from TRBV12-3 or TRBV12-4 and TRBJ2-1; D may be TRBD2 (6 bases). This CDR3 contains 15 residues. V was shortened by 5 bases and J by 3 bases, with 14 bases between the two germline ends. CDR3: CASSHLGGGYNEQFF. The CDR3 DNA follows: TGTGCCAGCAGTCACCTGGGGGGAGGCTACAATGAGCAGTTCTTC.

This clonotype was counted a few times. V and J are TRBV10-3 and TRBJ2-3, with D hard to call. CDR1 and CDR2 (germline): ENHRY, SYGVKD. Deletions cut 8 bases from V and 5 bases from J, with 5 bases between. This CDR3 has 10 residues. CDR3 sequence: CAIGRDTQYF. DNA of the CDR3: TGTGCCATCGGTAGAGATACGCAGTATTTT.

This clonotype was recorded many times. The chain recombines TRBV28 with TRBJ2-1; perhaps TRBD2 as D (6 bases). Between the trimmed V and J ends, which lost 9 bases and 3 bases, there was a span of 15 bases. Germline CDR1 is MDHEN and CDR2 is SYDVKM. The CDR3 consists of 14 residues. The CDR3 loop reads CASNRDLNYNEQFF. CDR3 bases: TGTGCCAGTAACCGGGACTTAAACTACAATGAGCAGTTCTTC.

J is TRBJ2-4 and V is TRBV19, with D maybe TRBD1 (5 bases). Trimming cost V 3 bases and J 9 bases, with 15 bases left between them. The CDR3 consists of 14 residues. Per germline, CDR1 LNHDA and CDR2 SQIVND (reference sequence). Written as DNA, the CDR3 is TGTGCCAGTAGTATTATGGGGCCCCAGGGCATTCAGTACTTC. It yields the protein CASSIMGPQGIQYF.

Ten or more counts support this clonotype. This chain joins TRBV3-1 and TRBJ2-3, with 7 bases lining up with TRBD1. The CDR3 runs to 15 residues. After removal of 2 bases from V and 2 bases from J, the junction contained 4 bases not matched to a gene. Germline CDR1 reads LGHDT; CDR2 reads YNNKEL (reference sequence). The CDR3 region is CASSQPGQTTDTQYF. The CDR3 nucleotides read TGTGCCAGCAGCCAACCGGGACAGACCACAGATACGCAGTATTTT.

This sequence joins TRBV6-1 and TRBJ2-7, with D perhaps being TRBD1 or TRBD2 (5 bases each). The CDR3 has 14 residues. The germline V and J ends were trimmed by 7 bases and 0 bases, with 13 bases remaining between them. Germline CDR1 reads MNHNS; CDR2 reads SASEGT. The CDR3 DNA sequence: TGTGCCAGCAAGGGACGCCAGAGCTCCTACGAGCAGTACTTC. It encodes CASKGRQSSYEQYF.

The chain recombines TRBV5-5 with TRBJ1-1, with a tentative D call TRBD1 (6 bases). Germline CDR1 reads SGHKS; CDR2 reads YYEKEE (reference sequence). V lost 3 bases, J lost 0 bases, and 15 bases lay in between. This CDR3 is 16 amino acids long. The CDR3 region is CASSSRGRGVNTEAFF. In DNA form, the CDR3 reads TGTGCCAGCAGCTCCCGGGGGCGGGGGGTGAACACTGAAGCTTTCTTT. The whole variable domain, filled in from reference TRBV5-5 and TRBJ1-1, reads DAGVTQSPTHLIKTRGQQVTLRCSPISGHKSVSWYQQVLGQGPQFIFQYYEKEERGRGNFPDRFSARQFPNYSSELNVNALLLGDSALYLCASSSRGRGVNTEAFFGQGTRLTVV.

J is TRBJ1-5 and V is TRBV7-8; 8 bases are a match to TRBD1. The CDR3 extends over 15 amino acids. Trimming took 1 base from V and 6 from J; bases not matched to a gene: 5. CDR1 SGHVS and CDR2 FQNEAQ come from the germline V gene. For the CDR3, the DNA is TGTGCCAGCAGCTTAGTTCGGACAGGGCTTCAGCCCCAGCATTTT. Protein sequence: CASSLVRTGLQPQHF.

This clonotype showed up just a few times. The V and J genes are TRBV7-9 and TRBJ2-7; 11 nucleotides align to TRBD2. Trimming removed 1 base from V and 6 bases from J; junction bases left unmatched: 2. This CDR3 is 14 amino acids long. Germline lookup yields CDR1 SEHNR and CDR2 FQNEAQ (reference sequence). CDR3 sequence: CASSLVLAGGEQYF. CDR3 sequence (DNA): TGTGCCAGCAGCTTAGTGCTAGCGGGAGGCGAGCAGTACTTC.